This T cell receptor beta chain came from a study of shared clonotypes between healthy human individuals. The germline V gene encodes CDR1 MNHEY and CDR2 SVGAGI. After removal of 2 bases from V and 8 bases from J, the junction contained 6 bases not matched to a gene. This CDR3 comprises 14 residues. The table came from immunoSEQ multiplex PCR; TCRdb's copy has only in-frame clones and leaves some out. The table includes roughly 1,600,000 clones, roughly 98.5% detected once. Sequenced material: naive CD4+ T cells sorted from blood. Subset: CD45RA+ positively selected. The chain has TRBV6-5 and TRBJ2-1; 7 bases fit TRBD2. This sequence was found in a man under 40 in good health. CDR3 bases: TGTGCCAGCAGTTACGGGACTATCGGCTATGAGCAGTTCTTC. It is translated as CASSYGTIGYEQFF.